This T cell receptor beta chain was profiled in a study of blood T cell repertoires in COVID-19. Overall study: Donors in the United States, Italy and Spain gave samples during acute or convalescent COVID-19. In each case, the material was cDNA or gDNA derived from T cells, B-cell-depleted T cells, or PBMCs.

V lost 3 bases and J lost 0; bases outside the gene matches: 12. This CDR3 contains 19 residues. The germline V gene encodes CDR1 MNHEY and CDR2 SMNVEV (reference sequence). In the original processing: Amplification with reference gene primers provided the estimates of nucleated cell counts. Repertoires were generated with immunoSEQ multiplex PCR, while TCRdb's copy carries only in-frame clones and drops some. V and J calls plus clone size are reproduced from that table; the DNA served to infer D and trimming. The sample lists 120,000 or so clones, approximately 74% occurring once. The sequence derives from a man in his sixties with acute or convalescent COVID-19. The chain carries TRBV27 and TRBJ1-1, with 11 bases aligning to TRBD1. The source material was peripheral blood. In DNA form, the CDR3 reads TGTGCCAGCAGTTTCCGGATTTCTAGGACAGGGGGCATGAACACTGAAGCTTTCTTT. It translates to CASSFRISRTGGMNTEAFF.